The entry below describes one T cell receptor beta chain. The entry originates in a study of T cell changes during pregnancy in multiple sclerosis. Profiled with immunoSEQ multiplex PCR; TCRdb holds only in-frame clones, not every one. Here the sample spans some 60,000 clones, approximately 93% being singletons. Germline V gives CDR1 SGHAT, CDR2 FQNNGV. V shed 4 bases, J shed 5 bases, and the junction held 2 bases outside the gene matches. The length of the CDR3 is 13 residues. The starting material was peripheral blood, obtained after pregnancy. V gene TRBV11-2 combines with J gene TRBJ2-7; 10 bases align to TRBD1. The TCR sequence derives from a female donor with multiple sclerosis, enrolled in a pregnancy study. CDR3 sequence reads: CASSYGTGDEQYF. As DNA, the CDR3 is TGTGCCAGCAGCTATGGGACAGGGGACGAGCAGTACTTC.